The entry below gives a single T cell receptor beta chain sequence along with its context. Its antigen remains undetermined. The input lacks base qualities; no much larger clone sits a single base away. The data are from a study of CD8+ T cells in alopecia areata (dated by TCRdb to 2016 to 2019). At the level of the whole study: Treated patients were enrolled in an open-label pilot trial of oral tofacitinib, 5 to 10 mg twice daily, for moderate-to-severe alopecia areata. Patients received tofacitinib for 6 to 18 months and were then followed off drug for 6 months to check for delayed response and recurrence. For the treated patients, the SALT score, which quantifies what percentage of scalp surface area is affected, served as the measure of disease severity. In both human patients and the C3H/HeJ mouse model, the study applied high-throughput TCRbeta sequencing to look at T cell clonal expansion in alopecia areata. Scalp tissue and sorted CD4+ and CD8+ peripheral blood T cells from patchy and totalis/universalis alopecia areata patients and from healthy controls were covered by human TCRbeta sequencing. Patients on tofacitinib were biopsied at baseline and after 4 and 24 weeks of treatment, and several of the patients also had a later scalp biopsy. Scalp clonality was compared among normal scalp (n=4), patchy alopecia areata scalp (n=8), and alopecia totalis/universalis scalp (n=8). RNA was obtained with the PAXgene miRNA kit for fixed scalp, the miRNeasy kit for PBMCs, and the RNeasy kit for mouse skin. TCRbeta CDR3 regions were amplified by immunoSEQ multiplex PCR with 35 Vbeta forward and 13 Jbeta reverse primers. Points the paper makes about the study in general: Scalp clonality and the number of expanded CD8+ clones among the top 100 scalp clones were significantly decreased by tofacitinib. TCR sequences shared between patients were less clear than in mice, possibly partly because of HLA diversity in the patient population. Because the treated cohort was small and had only one nonresponder, larger studies are needed to examine links between baseline CD8+ expansion and response. Many expanded lesional clones were found to persist in scalp and blood during tofacitinib treatment, and relapse after treatment cessation may be partly explained by this persistence. Unlike mouse skin, which is dominated by gammadelta T cells, normal human skin has resident alphabeta T cells that are also sequenced, and this complicates analysis of the scalp TCR repertoire. Lesional scalp, especially in alopecia totalis/universalis, showed higher clonality and more expanded CD8+ clones than normal scalp, suggesting antigenic drive.

The library was obtained by the immunoSEQ multiplex PCR assay. To provide template for TCR sequencing, every sample had RNA extracted and reverse transcribed into cDNA. First-strand cDNA was synthesized with SuperScript III using a 2:1 mix of oligo-dT and random hexamers. A synthetic immune receptor repertoire was used to gauge amplification bias, and whatever bias remained was removed computationally. The study's processing was this. Raw reads were preprocessed for error removal, and CDR3 was defined according to IMGT conventions as running from the conserved cysteine to phenylalanine. Clonality was calculated as 1 minus Shannon entropy normalized by log2 of the number of productive unique TCRs. Whether each scalp clone was CD4 or CD8 was inferred by checking scalp TCRbeta sequences against the CD4 and CD8 repertoires from sorted blood. TCRdb provides this immuneACCESS table in a form limited to in-frame rearrangements. Some clones are lacking; in checked studies, under half of them reflect an unresolved V gene, and why the rest are absent is not known. The V and J calls and clone size are taken from that table; D and trimming were inferred from the DNA. This sample lists approximately 200,000 clones; around two fifths were detected once. The top ten hold over 2% of the sample.

The germline V gene specifies SGHRS as CDR1 and YFSETQ as CDR2. From its cysteine to its phenylalanine, the CDR3 spans 14 amino acids. Only CDR3 DNA is held: 42 bases, read in frame from base 1. V is shortened by 0 bases, J by 2 bases, and the region joining them spans 9 bases. The sample's treatment or condition label, decoded: oral pan-JAK inhibitor, 5-10 mg twice daily. Lesional scalp punch biopsies and peripheral blood were collected from alopecia areata patients. PBMCs were isolated by density centrifugation and stained for CD3, CD4 and CD8, after which CD4+ and CD8+ T cells were sorted on a FACSAria.

The material was CD4+ T cells sorted from blood, obtained around week 37, from a patient treated with tofacitinib. Recombination linked TRBV5-1 to TRBJ2-7, and TRBD1 may be the D gene, going by 6 matching bases. The clonotype originates from a human donor with alopecia areata. The sequenced DNA is TGCGCCAGCAGCTTGGGACAGGCAACCTACGAGCAGTACTTC. Translated, this is CASSLGQATYEQYF.